The 28 T cell receptor beta chains below come from one sample, sequenced in a study of OX40 agonist ivuxolimab in advanced cancers. The method was immunoSEQ multiplex PCR; TCRdb's version includes in-frame clones alone and lacks a portion of them. This table has fewer than 65,000 clones, more than 75% appearing once. Sample: CD4+ or CD8+ T cells sorted from blood, taken in a trial of the OX40 agonist ivuxolimab. Receptors originate from an adult with an advanced solid tumor such as melanoma, head and neck, liver or kidney cancer.

V usage is TRBV10-3 and J usage is TRBJ1-5; D is unclear. The CDR3 contains 17 residues. Trimming removed 0 bases at V and 1 base at J, with 13 bases between. Per germline, CDR1 ENHRY and CDR2 SYGVKD. As DNA, the CDR3 is TGTGCCATCAGTGAGTCGACTTTCGGGTTGAGCAATCAGCCCCAGCATTTT. It encodes CAISESTFGLSNQPQHF.

This clone was counted only a few times. The chain uses TRBV28 and TRBJ1-5, with TRBD1 matching 7 bases. V was pared by 6 bases and J by 7 bases, with 15 bases of the junction left unmatched. The CDR3 length is 16 residues. Germline V lookup: CDR1 MDHEN, CDR2 SYDVKM. Written as DNA, the CDR3 is TGTGCCAGCAGCAGTGGACATAGACAGGGCCGCCAGCCCCAGCATTTT. Amino acid sequence: CASSSGHRQGRQPQHF.

Only one count was recorded for this clone. The chain recombines TRBV10-3 with TRBJ1-4, with 7 positions matching TRBD1. CDR3 size: 12 residues. V was pared by 5 bases and J by 6 bases, with 0 bases of the junction left unmatched. The germline V gene has CDR1 ENHRY and CDR2 SYGVKD. Written as DNA, the CDR3 is TGTGCCATCAGTAGGGGGCATGAAAAACTGTTTTTT. Translation gives CAISRGHEKLFF.

By its share, this clone is medium-sized (0.01 to 0.1%). The V gene is TRBV5-1, the J gene TRBJ2-2; possibly TRBD1 for D (6 bases). Germline-derived CDR1 and CDR2 are SGHRS and YFSETQ. Trimming stripped 4 bases from V and 4 bases from J, with 14 bases between. The CDR3 loop spans 15 amino acids. This CDR3 is CASSTDRQGTGELFF. The CDR3 DNA is TGCGCCAGCAGCACAGACAGGCAAGGCACCGGGGAGCTGTTTTTT. The complete variable domain, with remaining parts taken from reference TRBV5-1 and TRBJ2-2, reads KAGVTQTPRYLIKTRGQQVTLSCSPISGHRSVSWYQQTPGQGLQFLFEYFSETQRNKGNFPGRFSGRQFSNSRSEMNVSTLELGDSALYLCASSTDRQGTGELFFGEGSRLTVL.

The chain employs TRBV28 and TRBJ2-7, with 7 bases aligning to TRBD2. The length of the CDR3 is 15 residues. With 4 bases clipped from V and 4 bases from J, the junction kept 10 bases outside the gene matches. CDR1 MDHEN and CDR2 SYDVKM come from the germline V gene. DNA for the CDR3: TGTGCCAGCAGTTGGGGGGGTTTGGATTCTTACGAGCAGTACTTC. It codes for CASSWGGLDSYEQYF. The variable domain in full, completed from reference TRBV28 and TRBJ2-7, reads DVKVTQSSRYLVKRTGEKVFLECVQDMDHENMFWYRQDPGLGLRLIYFSYDVKMKEKGDIPEGYSVSREKKERFSLILESASTNQTSMYLCASSWGGLDSYEQYFGPGTRLTVT.

The chain recombines TRBV10-3 with TRBJ2-5, with D unclear. Looked up from germline, CDR1 is ENHRY and CDR2 is SYGVKD. CDR3 length: 15 amino acids. Trimming removed 0 bases from V and 2 bases from J, with 10 bases in between. The CDR3 region has the DNA TGTGCCATCAGTGAGTCGACGGCAGATCAAGAGACCCAGTACTTC. It is translated as CAISESTADQETQYF.

This chain connects TRBV27 to TRBJ2-7, with 7 nucleotides matching TRBD2. Germline CDR1 reads MNHEY; CDR2 reads SMNVEV (reference sequence). The CDR3 runs to 15 residues. V lost 2 bases to trimming and J lost 4 bases; unmatched junction nucleotides: 8. The CDR3 sequence: CASSLGSGGLYEQYF. The CDR3 DNA sequence: TGTGCCAGCAGTTTAGGGTCCGGGGGGTTGTACGAGCAGTACTTC.

V and J are TRBV4-1 and TRBJ1-5; tentatively, D is TRBD1 (5 bases). Looked up from germline, CDR1 is MGHRA and CDR2 is YSYEKL. The germline V and J ends were trimmed by 0 bases and 4 bases, with 13 bases remaining between them. This CDR3 spans 16 amino acids. The CDR3 DNA reads as TGCGCCAGCAGCCAAGAAGGGACGATACCTAATCAGCCCCAGCATTTT. Protein sequence: CASSQEGTIPNQPQHF.

This clone was detected only once. The chain combines TRBV9 with TRBJ2-6; D remains unclear. Germline V lookup: CDR1 SGDLS, CDR2 YYNGEE. The CDR3 contains 13 residues. V lost 1 base and J lost 9, with 8 bases in between. The CDR3 DNA is TGTGCCAGCAGCGTAAGTTGGGGCAACGTCCTGACTTTC. It is translated as CASSVSWGNVLTF.

This chain joins TRBV30 and TRBJ2-7; perhaps TRBD1 as D (6 bases). Germline CDR1 reads GTSNPN; CDR2 reads SVGIG (reference sequence). This CDR3 spans 15 amino acids. Trimming cost V 4 bases and J 2 bases, with 18 bases left between them. The CDR3 is CAWTPTGMEAYEQYF. As DNA, the CDR3 is TGTGCCTGGACCCCTACAGGGATGGAGGCCTACGAGCAGTACTTC.

The rearrangement links TRBV28 to TRBJ2-1, with 11 bases matching TRBD2. Losses at the gene ends were 4 bases for V and 8 bases for J; bases not matched to a gene: 7. The CDR3 is 15 residues long. Germline CDR1 is MDHEN and CDR2 is SYDVKM. CDR3 amino acids: CASSSILAGVYEQFF. As DNA, the CDR3 is TGTGCCAGCAGTTCTATACTAGCGGGAGTCTATGAGCAGTTCTTC.

V and J are TRBV5-4 and TRBJ2-6; D is unresolved. The CDR3 is 16 residues long. Germline V gene sequence: CDR1 SGHNT, CDR2 YYREEE (reference sequence). The V and J ends lost 2 bases and 1 base respectively, with 10 bases between them. The CDR3 DNA reads TGTGCCAGCAGCTTATCAGGCAGATCTGGGGCCAACGTCCTGACTTTC. Amino acids: CASSLSGRSGANVLTF.

The chain carries TRBV28 and TRBJ1-4; TRBD1 might be the D (6 bases). With 7 bases removed from V and 8 bases from J, the gap between germline ends came to 17 bases. This CDR3 has 14 amino acids. Germline V CDR1 and CDR2: MDHEN, SYDVKM. CDR3 residues: CASNSQGSEEKLFF. Here the CDR3 DNA reads TGTGCCAGCAACTCACAGGGATCGGAGGAAAAACTGTTTTTT. The variable domain in full, completed from reference TRBV28 and TRBJ1-4, reads DVKVTQSSRYLVKRTGEKVFLECVQDMDHENMFWYRQDPGLGLRLIYFSYDVKMKEKGDIPEGYSVSREKKERFSLILESASTNQTSMYLCASNSQGSEEKLFFGSGTQLSVL.

The chain links TRBV4-1 to TRBJ2-1, with D possibly being TRBD1 (5 bases). Trimming removed 4 bases at V and 4 bases at J, with 14 bases between. Germline loops: CDR1 MGHRA, CDR2 YSYEKL. CDR3 size: 15 residues. For the CDR3, the DNA is TGCGCCAGCAGCCGAGACAGACCTTCATACAATGAGCAGTTCTTC. It specifies CASSRDRPSYNEQFF.

The rearrangement joins TRBV7-9 to TRBJ1-2; no clear D gene. Looked up from germline, CDR1 is SEHNR and CDR2 is FQNEAQ (reference sequence). V lost 1 base to trimming and J lost 11 bases, with 2 bases between them. The CDR3 contains 9 residues. CDR3 in DNA: TGTGCCAGCAGCTTAGGTTACACCTTC. This encodes CASSLGYTF.

This chain joins TRBV28 and TRBJ1-6; D is undetermined. CDR3 length equals 13 residues. Germline CDR1 MDHEN, CDR2 SYDVKM. Trimming stripped 6 bases from V and 7 bases from J, with 10 bases between. The CDR3 nucleotides are TGTGCCAGCAGGGATTTAATCAATTCACCCCTCCACTTT. This codes for CASRDLINSPLHF. Filled out from reference TRBV28 and TRBJ1-6, the complete variable domain reads DVKVTQSSRYLVKRTGEKVFLECVQDMDHENMFWYRQDPGLGLRLIYFSYDVKMKEKGDIPEGYSVSREKKERFSLILESASTNQTSMYLCASRDLINSPLHFGNGTRLTVT.

The rearrangement joins TRBV6-5 to TRBJ2-3, with 9 bases fitting TRBD1. The V segment lost 6 bases and the J segment 1 base; nucleotides outside the gene matches: 2. Germline CDR1 is MNHEY and CDR2 is SVGAGI. The CDR3 has 14 residues. CDR3 sequence: CASSRDRGTDTQYF. The CDR3 DNA reads as TGTGCCAGCAGCCGGGACAGGGGCACAGATACGCAGTATTTT.

The chain combines TRBV15 with TRBJ2-5; no firm D call. This CDR3 region has 16 residues. With 4 bases removed from V and 1 base from J, the gap between germline ends came to 16 bases. CDR1 LNHNV and CDR2 YYDKDF come from the germline V gene (reference sequence). This CDR3 is CATSTWPRSFQETQYF. In DNA, the CDR3 is TGTGCCACCAGCACCTGGCCGAGGAGCTTCCAAGAGACCCAGTACTTC.

The chain is built from TRBV30 and TRBJ1-3; no definite D call. Between the trimmed V and J ends, which lost 2 bases and 0 bases, there was a span of 2 bases. The CDR3 runs 12 residues. Germline V gene data show CDR1 as GTSNPN and CDR2 as SVGIG (reference sequence). The CDR3 loop is CAWSNSGNTIYF. CDR3 nucleotides: TGTGCCTGGAGTAACTCTGGAAACACCATATATTTT.

The V gene is TRBV6-6, the J gene TRBJ2-1, with D unresolved. V lost 8 bases, J lost 6 bases, and 14 bases lay in between. The CDR3 length is 13 residues. CDR1 MNHNY and CDR2 SVGAGI come from the germline V gene (reference sequence). The CDR3 DNA sequence: TGTGCCAGCGCCAGTGAAGGCACCAATGAGCAGTTCTTC. Its translation is CASASEGTNEQFF.

V is TRBV28 and J is TRBJ2-7; D may be TRBD2 (5 bases). Germline CDR1 is MDHEN and CDR2 is SYDVKM. Trimming stripped 7 bases from V and 4 bases from J, with 8 bases between. This CDR3 region has 11 residues. The CDR3 region is CASTGGYEQYF. The CDR3 DNA sequence: TGTGCCAGCACCGGAGGATACGAGCAGTACTTC.

J is TRBJ2-3 and V is TRBV5-8; D possibly corresponds to TRBD1 (6 bases). CDR1 SGHTS and CDR2 YDEGEE come from the germline V gene. V was trimmed by 2 bases and J by 6 bases, leaving 16 bases between them. The CDR3 totals 15 residues. CDR3 region: CASSFGLQGMDTQYF. The CDR3 nucleotides are TGTGCCAGCAGCTTTGGGCTACAGGGTATGGATACGCAGTATTTT. Full variable domain (remainder filled in from reference TRBV5-8 and TRBJ2-3): EAGVTQSPTHLIKTRGQQATLRCSPISGHTSVYWYQQALGLGLQFLLWYDEGEERNRGNFPPRFSGRQFPNYSSELNVNALELEDSALYLCASSFGLQGMDTQYFGPGTRLTVL.

This clone was detected only a few times. The chain carries TRBV28 and TRBJ1-2; TRBD1 aligns across 7 bases. V lost 8 bases to trimming and J lost 4 bases; unmatched junction nucleotides: 13. This CDR3 has 15 amino acids. Germline V gene lookup returns CDR1 MDHEN and CDR2 SYDVKM. CDR3 residues: CASGSWTGSTYGYTF. The CDR3 nucleotides are TGTGCCAGCGGATCATGGACAGGTAGTACCTATGGCTACACCTTC.

This chain uses TRBV10-2 with TRBJ1-3; D is unclear. Trimming shortened V by 8 bases and J by 0 bases, and 8 bases separated the two germline ends. Germline CDR1 and CDR2: WSHSY and SAAADI. The CDR3 runs 13 residues. DNA of the CDR3: TGCGCCAGCGGCGGGTACTCTGGAAACACCATATATTTT. It yields the protein CASGGYSGNTIYF.

This chain uses TRBV20-1 with TRBJ2-7; D possibly corresponds to TRBD1 (6 bases). From germline, CDR1 is DFQATT and CDR2 SNEGSKA (reference sequence). Trimming shortened V by 6 bases and J by 3 bases, and 9 bases separated the two germline ends. The CDR3 consists of 11 residues. In DNA form, the CDR3 reads TGCAGTGCCCTAGGGGGCTACGAGCAGTACTTC. Its protein is CSALGGYEQYF.

The chain has TRBV28 and TRBJ2-7; 7 positions match TRBD2. After removal of 3 bases from V and 4 bases from J, the junction contained 6 bases not matched to a gene. This CDR3 has 14 residues. CDR1 and CDR2 (germline): MDHEN, SYDVKM. The CDR3 DNA reads TGTGCCAGCAGTTTGGCGGGGAGGGCATACGAGCAGTACTTC. It encodes CASSLAGRAYEQYF. Variable domain in full (rest from reference TRBV28 and TRBJ2-7): DVKVTQSSRYLVKRTGEKVFLECVQDMDHENMFWYRQDPGLGLRLIYFSYDVKMKEKGDIPEGYSVSREKKERFSLILESASTNQTSMYLCASSLAGRAYEQYFGPGTRLTVT.

This chain joins TRBV6-5 and TRBJ1-2, with D perhaps TRBD1 (5 bases). This CDR3 contains 16 residues. Trimming removed 4 bases from V and 4 bases from J, with 19 bases in between. The germline CDR1 and CDR2 sequences are MNHEY and SVGAGI. For the CDR3, the DNA is TGTGCCAGCAGTTCCCGCCCCCGAGATGGGGGCTATGGCTACACCTTC. Translated: CASSSRPRDGGYGYTF.

Here the CDR3 reads CASRAVSSGNTIYF. CDR3 DNA: TGTGCCAGCAGGGCCGTGAGCTCTGGAAACACCATATATTTT. The chain carries TRBV7-9 and TRBJ1-3, with D uncertain. CDR3 size: 14 residues. The V gene's germline CDR1 is SEHNR and CDR2 FQNEAQ (reference sequence). V was shortened by 6 bases and J by 0 bases, with 9 bases between the two germline ends.